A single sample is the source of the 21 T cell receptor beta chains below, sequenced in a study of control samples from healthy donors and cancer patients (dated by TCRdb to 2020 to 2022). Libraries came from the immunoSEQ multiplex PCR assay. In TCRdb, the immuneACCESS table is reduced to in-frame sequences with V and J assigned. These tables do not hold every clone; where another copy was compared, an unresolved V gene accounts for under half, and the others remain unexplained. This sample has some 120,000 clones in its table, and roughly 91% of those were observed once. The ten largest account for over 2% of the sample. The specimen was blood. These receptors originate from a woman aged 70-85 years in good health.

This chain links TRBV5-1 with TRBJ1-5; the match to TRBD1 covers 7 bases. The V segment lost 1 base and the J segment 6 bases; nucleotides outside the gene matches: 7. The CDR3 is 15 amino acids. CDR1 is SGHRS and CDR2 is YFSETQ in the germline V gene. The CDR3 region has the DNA TGCGCCAGCAGCTTGACGACAGGGACGGGTCAGCCCCAGCATTTT. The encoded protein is CASSLTTGTGQPQHF. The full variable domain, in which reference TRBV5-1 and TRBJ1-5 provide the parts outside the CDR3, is KAGVTQTPRYLIKTRGQQVTLSCSPISGHRSVSWYQQTPGQGLQFLFEYFSETQRNKGNFPGRFSGRQFSNSRSEMNVSTLELGDSALYLCASSLTTGTGQPQHFGDGTRLSIL.

The CDR3 nucleotides are TGCGCCAGCAGCCGGGGAGTTACCTACGAGCAGTACTTC. It codes for CASSRGVTYEQYF. The chain employs TRBV4-1 and TRBJ2-7; D might be TRBD2 (5 bases). The CDR3 totals 13 residues. From germline, CDR1 is MGHRA and CDR2 YSYEKL. V gave up 4 bases and J gave up 2 bases, with 9 bases separating them.

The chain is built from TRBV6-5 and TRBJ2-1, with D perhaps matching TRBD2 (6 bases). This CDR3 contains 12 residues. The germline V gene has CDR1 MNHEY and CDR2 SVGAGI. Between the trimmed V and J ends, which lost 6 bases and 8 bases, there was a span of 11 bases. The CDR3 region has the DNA TGTGCCAGCAGCCCCCGGGGGTATGAGCAGTTCTTC. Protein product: CASSPRGYEQFF.

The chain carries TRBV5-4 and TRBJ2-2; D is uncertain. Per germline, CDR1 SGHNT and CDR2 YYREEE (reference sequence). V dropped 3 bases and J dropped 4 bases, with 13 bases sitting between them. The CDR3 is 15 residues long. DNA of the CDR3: TGTGCCAGCAGCTCGCGGTCCTATGTCACCGGGGAGCTGTTTTTT. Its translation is CASSSRSYVTGELFF.

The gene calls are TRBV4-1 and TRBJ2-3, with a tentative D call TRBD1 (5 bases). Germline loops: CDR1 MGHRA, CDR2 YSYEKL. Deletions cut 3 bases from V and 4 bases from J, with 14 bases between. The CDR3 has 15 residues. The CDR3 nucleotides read TGCGCCAGCAGCCAGGACAAAGGTAGGGCAGATACGCAGTATTTT. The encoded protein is CASSQDKGRADTQYF.

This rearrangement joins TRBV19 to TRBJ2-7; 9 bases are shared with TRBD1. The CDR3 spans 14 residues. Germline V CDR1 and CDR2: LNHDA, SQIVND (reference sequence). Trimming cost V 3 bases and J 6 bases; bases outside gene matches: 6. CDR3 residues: CASSIPDRGGEQYF. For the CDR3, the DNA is TGTGCCAGTAGTATCCCCGACAGGGGGGGCGAGCAGTACTTC.

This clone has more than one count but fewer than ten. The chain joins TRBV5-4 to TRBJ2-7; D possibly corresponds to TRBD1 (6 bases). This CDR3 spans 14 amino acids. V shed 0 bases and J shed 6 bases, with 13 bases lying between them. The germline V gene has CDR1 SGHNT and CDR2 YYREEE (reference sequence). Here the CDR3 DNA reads TGTGCCAGCAGCTTGGACCAGGGGATCACCGAGCAGTACTTC. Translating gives CASSLDQGITEQYF.

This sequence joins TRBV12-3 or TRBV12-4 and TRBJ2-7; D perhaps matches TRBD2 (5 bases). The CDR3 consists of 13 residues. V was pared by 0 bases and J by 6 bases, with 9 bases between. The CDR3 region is CASSLAAGAEQYF. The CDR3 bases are TGTGCCAGCAGTTTAGCGGCGGGCGCCGAGCAGTACTTC.

CDR3 region: CASSSSTGTAVYGYTF. CDR3 DNA: TGTGCCAGCAGCTCCAGTACCGGGACAGCAGTTTATGGCTACACCTTC. V gene TRBV5-4 combines with J gene TRBJ1-2; 7 bases line up with TRBD1. CDR1 SGHNT and CDR2 YYREEE come from the germline V gene (reference sequence). The CDR3 is 16 amino acids. The ends lost 3 bases at V and 5 bases at J; junction bases unmatched: 13. The full variable domain, its missing parts supplied by reference TRBV5-4 and TRBJ1-2, is ETGVTQSPTHLIKTRGQQVTLRCSSQSGHNTVSWYQQALGQGPQFIFQYYREEENGRGNFPPRFSGLQFPNYSSELNVNALELDDSALYLCASSSSTGTAVYGYTFGSGTRLTVV.

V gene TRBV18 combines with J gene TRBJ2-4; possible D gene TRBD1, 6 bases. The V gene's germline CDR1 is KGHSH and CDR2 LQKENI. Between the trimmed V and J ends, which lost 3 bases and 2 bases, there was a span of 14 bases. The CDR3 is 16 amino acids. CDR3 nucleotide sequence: TGTGCCAGCTCACCCCGACAGGCCAGTACCAAAAACATTCAGTACTTC. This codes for CASSPRQASTKNIQYF.

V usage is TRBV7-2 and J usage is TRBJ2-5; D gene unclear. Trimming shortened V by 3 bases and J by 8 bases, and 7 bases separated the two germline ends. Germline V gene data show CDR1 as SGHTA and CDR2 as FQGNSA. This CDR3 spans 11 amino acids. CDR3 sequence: CASSFLGTQYF. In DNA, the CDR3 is TGTGCCAGCAGCTTCTTAGGAACCCAGTACTTC. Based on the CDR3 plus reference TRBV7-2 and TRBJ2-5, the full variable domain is GAGVSQSPSNKVTEKGKDVELRCDPISGHTALYWYRQSLGQGLEFLIYFQGNSAPDKSGLPSDRFSAERTGGSVSTLTIQRTQQEDSAVYLCASSFLGTQYFGPGTRLLVL.

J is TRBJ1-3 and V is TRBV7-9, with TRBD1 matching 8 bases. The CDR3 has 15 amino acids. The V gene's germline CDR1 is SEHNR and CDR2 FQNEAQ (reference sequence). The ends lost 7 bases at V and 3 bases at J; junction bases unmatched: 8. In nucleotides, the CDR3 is TGTGCCAGCACAAGTCCAGGGGGCGGTGGAAACACCATATATTTT. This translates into CASTSPGGGGNTIYF.

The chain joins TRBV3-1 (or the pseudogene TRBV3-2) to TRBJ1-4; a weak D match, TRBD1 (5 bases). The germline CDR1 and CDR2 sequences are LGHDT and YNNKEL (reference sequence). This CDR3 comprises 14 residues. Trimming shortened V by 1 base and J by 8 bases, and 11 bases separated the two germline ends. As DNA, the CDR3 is TGTGCCAGCAGCCAAGTCACAGGTGCGGAAAAACTGTTTTTT. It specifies CASSQVTGAEKLFF.

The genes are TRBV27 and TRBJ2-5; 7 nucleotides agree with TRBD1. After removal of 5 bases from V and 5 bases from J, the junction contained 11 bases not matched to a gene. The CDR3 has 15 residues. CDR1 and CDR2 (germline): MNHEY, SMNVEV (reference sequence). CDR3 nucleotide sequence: TGTGCCAGCAGTCCCCACAGGGGAATTGGGGAGACCCAGTACTTC. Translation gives CASSPHRGIGETQYF.

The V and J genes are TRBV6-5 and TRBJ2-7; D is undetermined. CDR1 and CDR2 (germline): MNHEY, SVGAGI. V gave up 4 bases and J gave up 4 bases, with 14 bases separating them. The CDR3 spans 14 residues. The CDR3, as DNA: TGTGCCAGCAGTTTTTTGACCAGCTATTACGAGCAGTACTTC. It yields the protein CASSFLTSYYEQYF.

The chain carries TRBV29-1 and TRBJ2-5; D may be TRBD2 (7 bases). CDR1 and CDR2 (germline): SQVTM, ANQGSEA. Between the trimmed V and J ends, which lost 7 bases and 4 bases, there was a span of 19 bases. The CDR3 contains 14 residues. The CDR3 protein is CSETSGGRAETQYF. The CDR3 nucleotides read TGCAGCGAAACATCGGGGGGCCGCGCAGAGACCCAGTACTTC.

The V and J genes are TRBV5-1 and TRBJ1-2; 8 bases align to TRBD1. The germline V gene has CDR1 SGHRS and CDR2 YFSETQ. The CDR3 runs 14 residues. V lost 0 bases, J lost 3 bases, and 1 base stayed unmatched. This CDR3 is CASSLEGQDYGYTF. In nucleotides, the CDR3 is TGCGCCAGCAGCTTGGAGGGACAGGACTATGGCTACACCTTC.

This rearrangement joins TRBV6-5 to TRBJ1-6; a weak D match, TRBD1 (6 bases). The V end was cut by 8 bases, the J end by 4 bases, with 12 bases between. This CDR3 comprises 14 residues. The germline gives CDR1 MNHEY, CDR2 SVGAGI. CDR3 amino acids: CASGQRGYNSPLHF. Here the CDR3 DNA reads TGTGCCAGCGGACAGAGGGGATATAATTCACCCCTCCACTTT.

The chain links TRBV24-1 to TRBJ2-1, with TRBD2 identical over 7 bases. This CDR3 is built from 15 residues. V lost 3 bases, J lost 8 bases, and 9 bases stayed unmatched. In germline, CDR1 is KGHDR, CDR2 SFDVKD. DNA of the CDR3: TGTGCCACCAGTGATCCCGCGCCCCTAGCGGATGAGCAGTTCTTC. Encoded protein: CATSDPAPLADEQFF.

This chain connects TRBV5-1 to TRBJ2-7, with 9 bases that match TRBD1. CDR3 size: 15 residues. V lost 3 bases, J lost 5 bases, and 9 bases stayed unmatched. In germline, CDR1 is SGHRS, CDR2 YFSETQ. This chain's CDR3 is CASSYAGTGNDEQYF. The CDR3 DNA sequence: TGCGCCAGCAGCTACGCCGGGACAGGGAACGACGAGCAGTACTTC.

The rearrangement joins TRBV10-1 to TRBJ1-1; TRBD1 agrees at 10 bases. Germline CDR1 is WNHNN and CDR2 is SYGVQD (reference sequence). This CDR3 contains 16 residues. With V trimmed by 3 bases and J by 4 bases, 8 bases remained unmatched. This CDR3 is CASSDHSTGGITEAFF. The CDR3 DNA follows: TGCGCCAGCAGTGACCACTCGACAGGGGGCATCACTGAAGCTTTCTTT.